This T cell receptor (beta chain) was sequenced in a study of OX40 agonist ivuxolimab in advanced cancers. On the study more broadly: Clinicians treated patients with ivuxolimab, an agonistic anti-OX40 (CD134) antibody. Previous treatment with anti-PD-1, anti-PD-L1 or anti-CTLA-4 therapy was allowed; about 40% had received some.

Findings of the study overall: CD4+ and CD8+ T cells in blood underwent clonal expansion by week 6 at 0.1 to 3.0 mg/kg.

Notes on this clone: Its antigen is not identified.

Sequencing used immunoSEQ multiplex PCR; TCRdb keeps in-frame clones, though not all of them. The sample holds about 55,000 clones; approximately 80% are singletons and the top ten take roughly 4.5%. The cohort excluded patients with autoimmune disease history or systemic immunosuppression. The specimen comprised CD4+ or CD8+ T cells sorted from blood, sampled in a trial of the OX40 agonist ivuxolimab. This TCR was sampled from an adult with an advanced solid tumor such as melanoma, head and neck, liver or kidney cancer.

Here the CDR3 reads CSVVGEDYGYTF. In DNA, the CDR3 is TGCAGCGTTGTAGGGGAAGACTATGGCTACACCTTC. The rearrangement joins TRBV29-1 to TRBJ1-2; possible D gene TRBD1, 5 bases. The CDR3 is made up of 12 amino acids. Germline V CDR1 and CDR2: SQVTM, ANQGSEA. V was cut by 4 bases and J by 3 bases, with 9 bases left in between.